Reported below is one T cell receptor beta chain. Its matching antigen is unknown. Only in-frame clones appear in the TCRdb table, and some are missing; sequencing was by immunoSEQ multiplex PCR. The sample has more than 85,000 clones, around 87% seen once. Trimming left V 1 base short and J 8 bases short, with 6 bases between. The CDR3 sequence is 12 residues long. Germline values: CDR1 SEHNR, CDR2 FQNEAQ (reference sequence). The data stem from a study of T cell responses to AZD1222 COVID-19 vaccine. Broader study findings: Repertoires were collected only later (after the peak T cell response had occurred). Only five to seven individuals given AZD1222 were seropositive at baseline. White British people made up most donors, females outnumbered males, and clonal diversity was possibly underestimated.

The J gene is TRBJ2-1, the V gene TRBV7-9; D is unclear. The material was peripheral blood, obtained 28 days after the second AZD1222 dose. This TCR derives from an adult who received the AZD1222 COVID-19 vaccine. CDR3 coding DNA: TGTGCCAGCAGCTTAGTTAGGGATGAGCAGTTCTTC. Its protein is CASSLVRDEQFF.